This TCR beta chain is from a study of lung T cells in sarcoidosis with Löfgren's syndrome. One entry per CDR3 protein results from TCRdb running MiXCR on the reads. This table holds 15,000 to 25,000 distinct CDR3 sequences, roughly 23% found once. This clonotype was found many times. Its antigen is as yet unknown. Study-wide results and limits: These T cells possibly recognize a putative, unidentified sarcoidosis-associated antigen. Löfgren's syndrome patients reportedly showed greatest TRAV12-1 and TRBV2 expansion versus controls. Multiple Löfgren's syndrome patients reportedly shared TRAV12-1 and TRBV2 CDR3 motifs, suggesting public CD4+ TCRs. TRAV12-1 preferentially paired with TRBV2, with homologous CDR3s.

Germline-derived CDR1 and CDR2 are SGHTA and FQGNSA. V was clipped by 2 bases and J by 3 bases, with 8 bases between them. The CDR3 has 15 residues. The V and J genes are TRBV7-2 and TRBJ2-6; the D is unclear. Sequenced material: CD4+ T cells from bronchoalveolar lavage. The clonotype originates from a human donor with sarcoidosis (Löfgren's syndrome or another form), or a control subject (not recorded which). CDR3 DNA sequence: TGTGCCAGCAGCTTAAATTTTGGTGGGGCCAACGTCCTGACTTTC. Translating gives CASSLNFGGANVLTF.